Sequencing of this T cell receptor (beta chain) was carried out in a study of T cells in Graves' hyperthyroidism and ophthalmopathy. This clonotype appeared many times. The antigen remains undetermined. RNA transcripts served as the template for amplifying TCR beta CDR3 regions. Initially, a first-round RT-PCR of the TCR CDR3 employed the HTBI primer set. TCRdb redid the calling of the multiplex PCR reads with MiXCR, one entry per CDR3 protein. The sample records 500,000 to 650,000 distinct CDR3 sequences, less than 15% being singletons. J was trimmed by 6 bases and V by 1 base; bases with no gene match: 13. Germline V gene lookup returns CDR1 SGHTA and CDR2 FQGNSA. This CDR3 contains 18 residues. Graves' hyperthyroidism was deemed stable absent ophthalmopathy progression within 18 months. Study results and limitations: Ophthalmopathy stood apart from stable hyperthyroidism in a 13 V-J model. Most clonotypes expanded in thyroid above 0.001 were likewise present in blood. Before onset, ophthalmopathy was predicted by the model a median roughly 6.8 months earlier.

The rearrangement uses TRBV7-2 and TRBJ2-3; 10 nucleotides line up with TRBD2. The receptor comes from a woman aged 40 to 55 with Graves' hyperthyroidism. Sequenced sample: blood. CDR3 protein: CASSLGPSGSTLGDTQYF. CDR3 in DNA: TGTGCCAGCAGCTTAGGGCCTAGCGGGAGTACTTTAGGTGATACGCAGTATTTT. Looking up the rest from reference TRBV7-2 and TRBJ2-3 gives the full variable domain: GAGVSQSPSNKVTEKGKDVELRCDPISGHTALYWYRQSLGQGLEFLIYFQGNSAPDKSGLPSDRFSAERTGGSVSTLTIQRTQQEDSAVYLCASSLGPSGSTLGDTQYFGPGTRLTVL.